This T cell receptor beta chain was profiled in a study of OX40 agonist ivuxolimab in advanced cancers. At the level of the study: Prior anti-PD-1, anti-PD-L1 or anti-CTLA-4 therapy was allowed; about 39% had some. Three patients, one with hepatocellular carcinoma and two with cutaneous melanoma, achieved partial responses.

Whole-study results and caveats: CD8+ T cells (on average) carried more expanded clones than CD4+ T cells.

Per germline, CDR1 MGHDK and CDR2 SYGVNS. The ends were cut back, 4 bases at V and 5 bases at J, with 9 bases in the middle. The CDR3 consists of 14 residues. TCRdb's copy holds only in-frame clones and misses some; the assay was immunoSEQ multiplex PCR. Among approximately 80,000 clones listed, 90% were seen once. On this clone: Its antigen is undetermined.

Here the sequenced sample was CD4+ or CD8+ T cells sorted from blood, taken in a trial of the OX40 agonist ivuxolimab. The gene calls are TRBV25-1 and TRBJ1-6, with unresolved D. This receptor was taken from an adult with an advanced solid tumor such as melanoma, head and neck, liver or kidney cancer. CDR3 DNA: TGTGCCAGCAGTGTCGGGCCAGATAATTCACCCCTCCACTTT. Residues: CASSVGPDNSPLHF.